The present T cell receptor (beta chain) was sequenced within a study of blood T cell repertoires in COVID-19. The overall study: Donors in the United States, Italy and Spain gave samples during acute or convalescent COVID-19. T cells, B-cell-depleted T cells, or PBMCs provided the cDNA or gDNA that served as material.

Germline V CDR1 and CDR2: SGHTA, FQGTGA. Trimming pared 6 bases from V and 3 bases from J, leaving 17 bases between. The CDR3 has 15 amino acids. As originally analysed: Nucleated cell number was recorded as an estimate derived from reference gene primer amplification. Generated by immunoSEQ multiplex PCR, the TCRdb table keeps only in-frame clones and is missing some. That table gives V, J and clone size, and the DNA gave D and trimming. The data contain 150,000 to 200,000 clones, roughly 79% of them singletons. The genes are TRBV7-3 and TRBJ1-1; tentative D call: TRBD1 (5 bases). What was sequenced was peripheral blood. The sequence was obtained from a man between 60 and 75 years old with active or convalescent COVID-19. This chain's CDR3 is CASSSNGGGYTEAFF. For the CDR3, the DNA is TGTGCCAGCAGTTCCAACGGGGGTGGGTACACTGAAGCTTTCTTT.